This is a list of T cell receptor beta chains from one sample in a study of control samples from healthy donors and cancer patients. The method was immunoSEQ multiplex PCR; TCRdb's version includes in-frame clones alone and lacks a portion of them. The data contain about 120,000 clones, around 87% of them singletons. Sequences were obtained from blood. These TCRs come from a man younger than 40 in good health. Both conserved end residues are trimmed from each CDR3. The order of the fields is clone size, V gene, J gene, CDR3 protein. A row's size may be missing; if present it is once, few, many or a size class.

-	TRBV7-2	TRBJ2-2	ASAKRLAGSNTGELF
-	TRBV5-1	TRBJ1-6	ASSLRGHKNSPLH
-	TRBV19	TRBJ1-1	ASSIRPVGGNTEAF
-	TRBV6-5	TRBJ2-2	ASSYVGGRAGELF
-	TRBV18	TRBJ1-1	ASSRTDLGGTEAF
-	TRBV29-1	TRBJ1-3	SAGEGRNSGNTIY
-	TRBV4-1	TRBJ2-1	ASSQDRNNEQF
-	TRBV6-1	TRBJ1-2	ASSEEWQGGGYT
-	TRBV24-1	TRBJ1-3	ATSDPGVPGNTIY
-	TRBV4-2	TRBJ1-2	ASSQALTQGRGYGYT
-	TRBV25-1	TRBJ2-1	ASSEYPLVSEQF
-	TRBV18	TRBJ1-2	ASSPDGNYGYT
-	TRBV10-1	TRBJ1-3	ASPPGTGSVGANTIY
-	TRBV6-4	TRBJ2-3	ASSDQGLGGDTQY
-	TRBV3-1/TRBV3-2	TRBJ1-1	ASSQGTVSLGF
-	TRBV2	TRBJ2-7	ASRDSSYEQY
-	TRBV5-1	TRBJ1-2	ASSLDSARAYGYT
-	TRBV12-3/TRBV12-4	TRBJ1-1	ASSWGPNTEAF
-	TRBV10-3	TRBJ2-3	AISETTGGRDTQY
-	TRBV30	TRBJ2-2	AWSVLVGELF
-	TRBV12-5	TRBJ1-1	ASGFLPRTGWNTEAF
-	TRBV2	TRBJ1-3	ASSVYGGSGNTIY
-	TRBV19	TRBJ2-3	ASSGDFLGTDTQY
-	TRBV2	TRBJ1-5	ASRTGGQPQH
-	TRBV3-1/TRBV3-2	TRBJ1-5	ASSRQLNQPQH
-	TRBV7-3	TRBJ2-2	ASSPTRTGDGAGELF
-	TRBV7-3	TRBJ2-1	ASSFDRGSYNEQF
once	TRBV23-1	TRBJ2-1	ASSLDRGGRYEQF
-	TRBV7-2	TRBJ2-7	ASSLNPEGSYEQY
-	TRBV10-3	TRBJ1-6	AAGRGAGRNSPLH
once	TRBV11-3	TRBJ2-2	ASSPGTGVGGELF